Detailed here is one TCR beta chain. This CDR3 is 16 amino acids long. Germline CDR1 is LGHNT and CDR2 is FRNRAP. Trimming took off 4 bases at V and 4 bases at J, with 18 bases between the two ends. Healthy adults negative for HIV, lacking recent acute infections or vaccinations, served as donors. The data stem from a study of shared clonotypes between healthy human individuals. Sequencing used immunoSEQ multiplex PCR; TCRdb keeps in-frame clones, though not all of them. The sample consists of 2,500,000 or so clones, over 85% of them appearing once. The gene calls are TRBV12-5 and TRBJ2-3; possibly TRBD1 for D (7 bases). Source material: naive CD4+ T cells from PBMCs. Subset given: CD45RA+ positively selected. The TCR was taken from a man aged 18 to 30 in good health. Some clones in this sample may be carry-over from other donors' samples. The CDR3: CASGYTPRGDADTQYF. The CDR3 nucleotides are TGTGCTAGTGGTTATACACCCAGGGGGGACGCAGATACGCAGTATTTT.